This T cell receptor beta chain derives from a study of control samples from healthy donors and cancer patients. Using immunoSEQ multiplex PCR, the repertoire was profiled, and TCRdb retains in-frame clones only, with some absent. The table includes around 130,000 clones, roughly 89% detected once. This CDR3 has 16 residues. Germline values: CDR1 SGHRS, CDR2 YFSETQ. V lost 4 bases to trimming and J lost 4 bases; unmatched junction nucleotides: 6. The sequenced sample consisted of PBMCs. The chain is built from TRBV5-1 and TRBJ2-5, with 14 bases that match TRBD2. This clonotype was sampled from a man in his fifties with head and neck cancer. CDR3 loop: CASSPGLAGGTETQYF. The CDR3 bases are TGCGCCAGCAGCCCCGGACTAGCGGGAGGAACAGAGACCCAGTACTTC.